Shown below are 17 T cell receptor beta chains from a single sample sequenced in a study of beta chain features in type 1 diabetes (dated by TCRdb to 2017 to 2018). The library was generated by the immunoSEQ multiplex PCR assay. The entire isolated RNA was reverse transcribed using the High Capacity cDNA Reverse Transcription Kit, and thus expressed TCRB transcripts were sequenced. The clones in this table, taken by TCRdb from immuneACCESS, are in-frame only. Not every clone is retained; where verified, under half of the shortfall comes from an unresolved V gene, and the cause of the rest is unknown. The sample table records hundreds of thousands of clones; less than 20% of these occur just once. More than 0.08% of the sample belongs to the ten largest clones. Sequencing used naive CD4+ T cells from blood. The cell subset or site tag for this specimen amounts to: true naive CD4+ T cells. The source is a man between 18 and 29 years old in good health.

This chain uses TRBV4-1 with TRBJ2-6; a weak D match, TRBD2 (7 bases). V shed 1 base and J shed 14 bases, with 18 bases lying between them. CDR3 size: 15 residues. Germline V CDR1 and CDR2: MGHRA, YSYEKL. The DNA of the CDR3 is TGCGCCAGCAGCCAAGGAACGGGGGGCTTTGGGATCCTGACTTTC. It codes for CASSQGTGGFGILTF.

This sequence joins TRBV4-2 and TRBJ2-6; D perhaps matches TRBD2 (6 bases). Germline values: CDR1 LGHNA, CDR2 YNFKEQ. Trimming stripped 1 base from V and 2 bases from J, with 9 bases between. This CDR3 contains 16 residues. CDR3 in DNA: TGTGCCAGCAGCCAAGGCTCGGGGGCTGGGGCCAACGTCCTGACTTTC. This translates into CASSQGSGAGANVLTF.

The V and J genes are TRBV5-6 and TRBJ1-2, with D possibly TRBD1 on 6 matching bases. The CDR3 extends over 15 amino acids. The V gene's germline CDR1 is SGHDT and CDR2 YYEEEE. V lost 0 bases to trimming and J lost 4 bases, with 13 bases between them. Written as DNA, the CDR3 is TGTGCCAGCAGCTTGGTCAGGGGCTCAGGCTATGGCTACACCTTC. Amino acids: CASSLVRGSGYGYTF.

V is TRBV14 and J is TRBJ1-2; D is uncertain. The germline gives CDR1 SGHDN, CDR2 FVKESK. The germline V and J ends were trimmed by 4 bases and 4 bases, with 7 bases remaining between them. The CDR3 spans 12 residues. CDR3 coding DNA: TGTGCCAGCAGCCGGGTCCTCTATGGCTACACCTTC. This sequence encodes CASSRVLYGYTF.

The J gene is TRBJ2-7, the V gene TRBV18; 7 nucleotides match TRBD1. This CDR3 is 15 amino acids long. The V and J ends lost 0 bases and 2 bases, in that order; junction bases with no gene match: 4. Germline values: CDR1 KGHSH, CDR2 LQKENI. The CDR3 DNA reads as TGTGCCAGCTCACCACCGGAACAGGGGACCTACGAGCAGTACTTC. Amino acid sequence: CASSPPEQGTYEQYF.

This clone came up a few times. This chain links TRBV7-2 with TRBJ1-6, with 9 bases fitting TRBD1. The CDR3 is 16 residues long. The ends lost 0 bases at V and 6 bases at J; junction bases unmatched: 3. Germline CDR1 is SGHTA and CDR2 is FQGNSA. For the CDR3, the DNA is TGTGCCAGCAGCTTAGCATGGACAGGGGCTAATTCACCCCTCCACTTT. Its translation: CASSLAWTGANSPLHF.

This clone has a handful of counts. For the CDR3, the DNA is TGTGCCAGCAGCCAAGAGAGGACCTGGGGAGTAGGGTTGGTAGATACGCAGTATTTT. It encodes CASSQERTWGVGLVDTQYF. This rearrangement joins TRBV4-2 to TRBJ2-3; TRBD2 might be the D (5 bases). This CDR3 is built from 19 residues. The V gene's germline CDR1 is LGHNA and CDR2 YNFKEQ. V dropped 0 bases and J dropped 5 bases, with 24 bases sitting between them.

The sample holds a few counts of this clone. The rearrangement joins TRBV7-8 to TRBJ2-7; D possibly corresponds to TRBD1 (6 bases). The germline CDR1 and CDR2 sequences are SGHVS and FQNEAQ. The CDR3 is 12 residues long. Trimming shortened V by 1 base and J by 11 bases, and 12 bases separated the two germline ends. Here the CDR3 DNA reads TGTGCCAGCAGCTTAGGGGGTCCAGGGGAGTACTTC. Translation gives CASSLGGPGEYF.

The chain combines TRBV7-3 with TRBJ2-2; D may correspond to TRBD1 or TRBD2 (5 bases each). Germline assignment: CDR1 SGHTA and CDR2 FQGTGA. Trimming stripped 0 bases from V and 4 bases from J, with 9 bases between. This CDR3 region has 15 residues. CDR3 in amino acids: CASSLTGRSTGELFF. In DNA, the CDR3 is TGTGCCAGCAGCTTAACGGGACGAAGCACCGGGGAGCTGTTTTTT.

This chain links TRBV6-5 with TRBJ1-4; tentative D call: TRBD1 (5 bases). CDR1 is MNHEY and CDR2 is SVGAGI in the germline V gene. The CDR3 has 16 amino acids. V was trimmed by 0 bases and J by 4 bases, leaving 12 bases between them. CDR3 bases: TGTGCCAGCAGTTACTCGGGGCAGTGGAATAATGAAAAACTGTTTTTT. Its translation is CASSYSGQWNNEKLFF.

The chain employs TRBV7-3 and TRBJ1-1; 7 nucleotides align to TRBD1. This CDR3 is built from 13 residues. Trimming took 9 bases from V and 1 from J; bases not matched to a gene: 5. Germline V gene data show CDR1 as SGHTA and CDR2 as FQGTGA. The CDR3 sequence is CASCGDRNTEAFF. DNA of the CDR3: TGTGCCAGTTGTGGGGACAGGAACACTGAAGCTTTCTTT.

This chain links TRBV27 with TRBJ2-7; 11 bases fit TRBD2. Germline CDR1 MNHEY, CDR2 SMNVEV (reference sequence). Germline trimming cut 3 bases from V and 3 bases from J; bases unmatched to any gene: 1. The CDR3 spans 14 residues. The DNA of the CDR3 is TGTGCCAGCAGTTTTAGCGGGAGGGGCTACGAGCAGTACTTC. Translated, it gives CASSFSGRGYEQYF.

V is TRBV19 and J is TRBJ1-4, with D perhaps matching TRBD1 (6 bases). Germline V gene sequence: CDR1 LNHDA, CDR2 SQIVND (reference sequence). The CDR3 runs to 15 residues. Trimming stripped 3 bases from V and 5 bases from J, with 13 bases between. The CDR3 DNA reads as TGTGCCAGTAGTATGATCGGAGGGGGAAATGAAAAACTGTTTTTT. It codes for CASSMIGGGNEKLFF.

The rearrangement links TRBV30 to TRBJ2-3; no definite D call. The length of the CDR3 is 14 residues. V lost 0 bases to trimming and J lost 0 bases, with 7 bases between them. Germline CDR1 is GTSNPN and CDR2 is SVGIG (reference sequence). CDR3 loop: CAWSVQESTDTQYF. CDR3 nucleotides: TGTGCCTGGAGTGTGCAGGAGAGCACAGATACGCAGTATTTT.

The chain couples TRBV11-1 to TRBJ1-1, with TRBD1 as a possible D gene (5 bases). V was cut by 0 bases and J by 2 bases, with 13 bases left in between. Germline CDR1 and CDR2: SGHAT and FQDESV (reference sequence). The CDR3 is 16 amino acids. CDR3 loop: CASSLAPSTVNTEAFF. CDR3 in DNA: TGTGCCAGCAGCTTAGCACCCTCGACAGTCAACACTGAAGCTTTCTTT. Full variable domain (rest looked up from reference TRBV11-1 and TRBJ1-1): EAEVAQSPRYKITEKSQAVAFWCDPISGHATLYWYRQILGQGPELLVQFQDESVVDDSQLPKDRFSAERLKGVDSTLKIQPAELGDSAMYLCASSLAPSTVNTEAFFGQGTRLTVV.

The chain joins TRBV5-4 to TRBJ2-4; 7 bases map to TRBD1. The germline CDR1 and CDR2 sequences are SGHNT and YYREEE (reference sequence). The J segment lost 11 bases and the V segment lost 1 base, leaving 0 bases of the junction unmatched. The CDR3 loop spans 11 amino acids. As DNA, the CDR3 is TGTGCCAGCAGCTTGACAGGGGTTCAGTACTTC. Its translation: CASSLTGVQYF. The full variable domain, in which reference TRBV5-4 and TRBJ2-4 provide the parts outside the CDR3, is ETGVTQSPTHLIKTRGQQVTLRCSSQSGHNTVSWYQQALGQGPQFIFQYYREEENGRGNFPPRFSGLQFPNYSSELNVNALELDDSALYLCASSLTGVQYFGAGTRLSVL.

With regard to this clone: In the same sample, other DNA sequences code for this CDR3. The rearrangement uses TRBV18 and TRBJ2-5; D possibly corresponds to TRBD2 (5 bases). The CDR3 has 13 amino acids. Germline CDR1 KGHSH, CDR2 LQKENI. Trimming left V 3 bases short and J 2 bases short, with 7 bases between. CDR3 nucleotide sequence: TGTGCCAGCTCACCCGGGGTACAAGAGACCCAGTACTTC. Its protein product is CASSPGVQETQYF. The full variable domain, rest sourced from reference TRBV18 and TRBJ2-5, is NAGVMQNPRHLVRRRGQEARLRCSPMKGHSHVYWYRQLPEEGLKFMVYLQKENIIDESGMPKERFSAEFPKEGPSILRIQQVVRGDSAAYFCASSPGVQETQYFGPGTRLLVL.